This TCR beta chain is from a study of Ad26.COV2.S vaccination and SARS-CoV-2 variants. Study details: Intramuscular Ad26.COV2.S doses were given once or twice, 56 days apart.

Study-level points and caveats: The placebo group had lower spike-specific TCR breadth than the vaccine recipients did. Total T cell responses were possibly underestimated by TCR breadth and depth analyses.

The table came from immunoSEQ multiplex PCR; TCRdb's copy has only in-frame clones and leaves some out. The sample has 350,000 to 500,000 clones, about nine tenths seen once. For this clone: What it binds is not known.

Trimming took 2 bases from V and 0 from J, leaving 10 bases between them. Germline V gene sequence: CDR1 LGHNA, CDR2 YSLEER. This CDR3 comprises 15 residues. Treatment meaning: some 20 received Ad26.COV2.S at low or high dose, single or two shots; roughly five received placebo; per-sample allocation not given. Samples were taken on day 63 after the first vaccine or placebo injection. The TCR was taken from a person aged 18 to 59 who received the Ad26.COV2.S COVID-19 vaccine or a placebo. Sequencing used peripheral blood, obtained in a trial of Ad26.COV2.S vaccine versus placebo. The gene calls are TRBV4-3 and TRBJ1-1; D is perhaps TRBD1 (5 bases). CDR3 DNA: TGCGCCAGCAGCCAAATGCAGGGAATGAACACTGAAGCTTTCTTT. Its protein is CASSQMQGMNTEAFF.